This TCR beta chain derives from a study of CD8 T cells in ankylosing spondylitis. Overall study results and limits: It was reported that disease-linked clones were significantly enriched in matched ankylosing spondylitis synovial fluid. For ankylosing spondylitis blood, a TCR beta motif of under 10 highly homologous variants appeared characteristic.

Germline CDR1 is SGHRS and CDR2 is YFSETQ. The CDR3 covers 11 residues. Using quantitative 5'-RACE with molecular barcodes, the authors made TCR beta libraries. TCRdb passed the 5' RACE reads through MiXCR, listing each CDR3 protein once. Among 25,000 to 35,000 distinct CDR3 sequences listed, about 7.2% were seen once. This clonotype was observed at least ten times. The antigen is undetermined. The junction departs from the called germline gene at one end, perhaps through a read error. The origin of this receptor is a male donor with ankylosing spondylitis or in good health (not recorded which). Sequencing was carried out using blood, either unsorted or a sorted T cell fraction (not recorded which). This sequence joins TRBV5-1 and TRBJ2-5, with D uncertain. CDR3 DNA sequence: TGTGCCAGCAGCTTAAAAGAGACCCAGTACTTC. It encodes CASSLKETQYF.